A single sample is the source of the 22 T cell receptor beta chains below, sequenced in a study of blood T cell repertoires in COVID-19. Sequencing was performed with immunoSEQ multiplex PCR; in TCRdb, only in-frame clones are kept and a portion is missing. The sample contains about 110,000 clones, 70% to 85% of which appear only once. The sequencing sample was made of peripheral blood. The origin of the receptors is a woman in her thirties or forties with acute or convalescent COVID-19.

The gene calls are TRBV6-5 and TRBJ2-7, with 8 positions matching TRBD1. Germline CDR1 and CDR2: MNHEY and SVGAGI. The CDR3 runs to 13 residues. V was pared by 6 bases and J by 5 bases, with 6 bases of the junction left unmatched. The CDR3 DNA is TGTGCCAGCAGGGTGACAGGGGTCGACGAGCAGTACTTC. Translated, it gives CASRVTGVDEQYF.

V is TRBV5-5 and J is TRBJ1-2, with D possibly matching TRBD1 (6 bases). The V end was cut by 1 base, the J end by 0 bases, with 16 bases between. Per germline, CDR1 SGHKS and CDR2 YYEKEE (reference sequence). This CDR3 is built from 17 residues. The CDR3 DNA follows: TGTGCCAGCAGCTTGAGGCCCCCAGGGGAAGCTAACTATGGCTACACCTTC. It translates to CASSLRPPGEANYGYTF.

V gene TRBV7-2 combines with J gene TRBJ2-7, with 7 positions matching TRBD1. The junction had 9 bases not matched to a gene; V was cut back by 6 bases and J by 1 base. CDR1 SGHTA and CDR2 FQGNSA come from the germline V gene. The CDR3 runs 15 residues. CDR3 in DNA: TGTGCCAGCAGTCCTCAAGGGGGCGCGTCCTACGAGCAGTACTTC. It specifies CASSPQGGASYEQYF.

The V and J genes are TRBV4-3 and TRBJ2-5, with a tentative D call TRBD1 (6 bases). The CDR3 spans 15 residues. V gave up 0 bases and J gave up 7 bases, with 15 bases separating them. Germline CDR1 reads LGHNA; CDR2 reads YSLEER. This CDR3 is CASSQDPSGVGTQYF. The CDR3 region has the DNA TGCGCCAGCAGCCAAGATCCTTCAGGGGTGGGGACCCAGTACTTC.

This chain joins TRBV6-5 and TRBJ2-3, with TRBD1 identical over 7 bases. The CDR3 consists of 14 residues. The J segment lost 3 bases and the V segment lost 5 bases, leaving 5 bases of the junction unmatched. Germline V gives CDR1 MNHEY, CDR2 SVGAGI. DNA of the CDR3: TGTGCCAGCAGTCGGTCAGGGGGAACAGATACGCAGTATTTT. Its translation is CASSRSGGTDTQYF.

This clone was counted at least ten times. The V gene is TRBV4-1, the J gene TRBJ2-2, with TRBD1 as a possible D gene (6 bases). V was trimmed by 3 bases and J by 4 bases, leaving 12 bases between them. The CDR3 is 15 residues long. Germline lookup yields CDR1 MGHRA and CDR2 YSYEKL. The CDR3 loop is CASSQGARFTGELFF. In DNA, the CDR3 is TGCGCCAGCAGCCAGGGGGCGCGTTTCACCGGGGAGCTGTTTTTT.

In nucleotides, the CDR3 is TGTGCCGGACGAAGGACAGATAATTCACCCCTCCACTTT. Amino acids: CAGRRTDNSPLHF. The chain couples TRBV12-3 or TRBV12-4 to TRBJ1-6; tentative D call: TRBD1 (6 bases). This CDR3 comprises 13 residues. V was pared by 11 bases and J by 5 bases, with 13 bases between.

The V gene is TRBV11-2, the J gene TRBJ2-4; maybe TRBD2 (7 bases). The V gene's germline CDR1 is SGHAT and CDR2 FQNNGV. The CDR3 runs to 16 residues. The V end lost 5 bases, the J end lost 8 bases, and 22 bases lay between the germline ends. The CDR3 spells CASSAGRGTAGDIQYF. CDR3 bases: TGTGCCAGCAGCGCAGGGAGGGGGACCGCAGGGGACATTCAGTACTTC.

The rearrangement links TRBV4-1 to TRBJ2-2, with 11 bases that match TRBD2. Germline CDR1 is MGHRA and CDR2 is YSYEKL. This CDR3 has 17 residues. The ends lost 0 bases at V and 6 bases at J; junction bases unmatched: 6. Here the CDR3 reads CASSQDLSGGVAGELFF. Written as DNA, the CDR3 is TGCGCCAGCAGCCAAGATCTTAGCGGGGGGGTCGCCGGGGAGCTGTTTTTT.

There are a few counts of this clone. This chain links TRBV11-3 with TRBJ2-3; 7 bases are shared with TRBD1. V trimming: 3 bases; J trimming: 4 bases; junction bases outside the gene matches: 10. Germline CDR1 is SGHNT and CDR2 is YENEEA. The CDR3 is made up of 16 amino acids. CDR3 DNA: TGTGCCAGCAGCTTCAAGACAGGGCTTGGTGCAGATACGCAGTATTTT. It codes for CASSFKTGLGADTQYF.

The chain carries TRBV2 and TRBJ2-7; TRBD1 agrees at 7 bases. V dropped 1 base and J dropped 3; count of bases not matched to a gene: 6. Germline V lookup: CDR1 SNHLY, CDR2 FYNNEI. The CDR3 covers 15 residues. CDR3 sequence: CASSEGPRGIYEQYF. Written as DNA, the CDR3 is TGTGCCAGCAGTGAAGGGCCCAGGGGGATCTACGAGCAGTACTTC.

In this sample, this clone turned up once. J is TRBJ2-3 and V is TRBV30, with TRBD2 identical over 9 bases. The ends lost 3 bases at V and 2 bases at J; junction bases unmatched: 12. CDR1 is GTSNPN, CDR2 SVGIG, per germline (reference sequence). This CDR3 spans 17 amino acids. CDR3 bases: TGTGCCTGGAGCATCCCTCTCAGCGGGGGGTTCACAGATACGCAGTATTTT. Translated: CAWSIPLSGGFTDTQYF.

This chain joins TRBV3-1 (or the pseudogene TRBV3-2) and TRBJ2-5; the D gene is possibly TRBD2 (5 bases). V was pared by 6 bases and J by 2 bases, with 19 bases between. This CDR3 contains 16 residues. Germline V lookup: CDR1 LGHDT, CDR2 YNNKEL (reference sequence). CDR3 protein: CASRKGTVLDQETQYF. Here the CDR3 DNA reads TGTGCCAGCAGGAAGGGTACCGTACTAGATCAAGAGACCCAGTACTTC.

The chain employs TRBV4-1 and TRBJ1-1, with 10 positions matching TRBD1. CDR3 length: 15 residues. Germline V gene lookup returns CDR1 MGHRA and CDR2 YSYEKL. The junction had 8 bases not matched to a gene; V was cut back by 4 bases and J by 6 bases. CDR3 DNA: TGCGCCAGCAGCCGGCCGGGACAGGGGTCTCCTGAAGCTTTCTTT. Its translation: CASSRPGQGSPEAFF.

The chain combines TRBV19 with TRBJ1-4; a weak D match, TRBD1 (5 bases). Trimming removed 5 bases at V and 5 bases at J, with 15 bases between. The CDR3 spans 15 residues. The V gene's germline CDR1 is LNHDA and CDR2 SQIVND (reference sequence). The CDR3 bases are TGTGCCAGTAGTGCGACAGCGGGGGGAAATGAAAAACTGTTTTTT. Translation: CASSATAGGNEKLFF.

This clone was seen a few times. The chain carries TRBV27 and TRBJ1-6; weak D call: TRBD1 (5 bases). This CDR3 has 13 residues. Germline CDR1 and CDR2: MNHEY and SMNVEV (reference sequence). V was clipped by 3 bases and J by 7 bases, with 7 bases between them. The CDR3 protein is CASSFGGNSPLHF. In DNA form, the CDR3 reads TGTGCCAGCAGTTTTGGGGGGAATTCACCCCTCCACTTT.

The rearrangement joins TRBV3-1 (or the pseudogene TRBV3-2) to TRBJ2-7, with D maybe TRBD1 (5 bases). V lost 4 bases to trimming and J lost 0 bases, with 13 bases between them. The CDR3 extends over 15 amino acids. Germline CDR1 is LGHDT and CDR2 is YNNKEL (reference sequence). This chain's CDR3 is CASSPSGQISYEQYF. The CDR3 nucleotides read TGTGCCAGCAGCCCTTCCGGACAAATCTCCTACGAGCAGTACTTC.

This clone has only one observation. The chain is built from TRBV6-6 and TRBJ1-3; D gene unclear. Germline loops: CDR1 MNHNY, CDR2 SVGAGI (reference sequence). The CDR3 runs 14 residues. Between the trimmed V and J ends, which lost 2 bases and 0 bases, there was a span of 5 bases. CDR3 sequence: CASSYEHSGNTIYF. CDR3 bases: TGTGCCAGCAGTTACGAACACTCTGGAAACACCATATATTTT.

The CDR3 DNA follows: TGTGCCAGCGAAAGGAGAGAAAAACTGTTTTTT. As protein: CASERREKLFF. This chain links TRBV2 with TRBJ1-4; D is uncertain. The CDR3 extends over 11 amino acids. Trimming stripped 8 bases from V and 8 bases from J, with 9 bases between. Germline V gene lookup returns CDR1 SNHLY and CDR2 FYNNEI.

This clone was seen a single time. The V gene is TRBV5-1, the J gene TRBJ2-7, with TRBD1 matching over 8 bases. Losses at the gene ends were 3 bases for V and 6 bases for J; bases not matched to a gene: 11. The CDR3 runs 15 residues. Germline CDR1 and CDR2: SGHRS and YFSETQ. The CDR3: CASSSGQARAGEQYF. The CDR3 DNA follows: TGCGCCAGCAGCTCGGGACAGGCAAGAGCGGGCGAGCAGTACTTC.

The CDR3 loop is CAAGGQGESGYTF. The CDR3 region has the DNA TGTGCCGCAGGTGGACAGGGTGAGTCTGGCTACACCTTC. V is TRBV28 and J is TRBJ1-2, with TRBD1 matching over 8 bases. V lost 11 bases and J lost 7; bases outside the gene matches: 12. The germline V gene encodes CDR1 MDHEN and CDR2 SYDVKM. The CDR3 contains 13 residues.

This clone has a single count. The rearrangement links TRBV15 to TRBJ2-3; the D gene is possibly TRBD2 (5 bases). This CDR3 is 15 amino acids long. V gave up 0 bases and J gave up 7 bases, with 14 bases separating them. Germline values: CDR1 LNHNV, CDR2 YYDKDF (reference sequence). CDR3 nucleotide sequence: TGTGCCACCAGCAGAGATGTAGAAGCGGACTATACGCAGTATTTT. Residues: CATSRDVEADYTQYF.